This TCR beta chain was identified during a study of cytomegalovirus exposure and HLA in healthy donors. Broader study findings: Owing to their indistinguishability, certain V segments, notably TRBV6-2 and TRBV6-3, were excluded.

PCR involved 60 Vbeta and 13 Jbeta primers. The table came from immunoSEQ multiplex PCR; TCRdb's copy has only in-frame clones and leaves some out. The data show 150,000 or so clones, 75% seen once. This CDR3 comprises 17 residues. With 4 bases clipped from V and 7 bases from J, the junction kept 17 bases outside the gene matches. From germline, CDR1 is SGHRS and CDR2 YFSETQ. Worth noting for this clone: The antigen is not known.

The TCR was taken from a man younger than 35 in good health and CMV-seropositive. Sequencing was done on a sample of PBMCs. The V and J genes are TRBV5-1 and TRBJ2-3, with TRBD2 identical over 8 bases. The CDR3 spells CASSAPGGRAGLNTQYF. DNA of the CDR3: TGCGCCAGCAGCGCCCCGGGGGGGAGGGCCGGTTTGAATACGCAGTATTTT.